Included here is one T cell receptor (beta chain) sequence, with context. Its matching antigen is unknown. These data come from a study of T-cell reconstitution after alpha-beta-depleted transplantation in children. Study outcomes and limitations: From newly produced T cells came most of the T-cell counts and diversity one year after transplant. After transplant, high TCRbeta diversity at day 60 in some patients arose from surviving recipient T cells and thymic progenitors. There were reportedly several hundred expanded graft clones from which alpha-beta T cells came about two months after transplant.

For TCRbeta, the library was prepared with unique molecular identifiers. MiXCR, run by TCRdb on the PCR reads, gives a single entry per CDR3 protein. The sample yields fewer than 700,000 distinct CDR3 sequences, about 21% seen once. Germline values: CDR1 SEHNR, CDR2 FQNEAQ (reference sequence). V gave up 6 bases and J gave up 3 bases; unmatched junction bases: 7. The CDR3 sequence is 15 residues long. The receptor was isolated from a boy under two years old who had a stem cell transplant for acute myeloid leukemia, so the T cells may come from the graft donor. The genes are TRBV7-9 and TRBJ2-1, with 8 bases fitting TRBD1. The source material was PBMCs, mostly from graft donor cells, sampled 360 days after TCRalphabeta/CD19-depleted stem cell transplant. Here the CDR3 reads CASSSDREVYNEQFF. The CDR3 DNA is TGTGCCAGCAGTTCGGACAGGGAGGTCTACAATGAGCAGTTCTTC. Full variable domain (outside the CDR3, taken from reference TRBV7-9 and TRBJ2-1): DTGVSQNPRHKITKRGQNVTFRCDPISEHNRLYWYRQTLGQGPEFLTYFQNEAQLEKSRLLSDRFSAERPKGSFSTLEIQRTEQGDSAMYLCASSSDREVYNEQFFGPGTRLTVL.